These T cell receptor beta chains were read from a single sample in a study of T-cell memory formation after mild COVID-19. TCRdb ran MiXCR on the 5' RACE reads and lists one entry per CDR3 protein. The data contain 150,000 to 200,000 distinct CDR3 sequences, 11% of them singletons. Sequenced sample: PBMCs or a T cell subset sorted from them (not recorded which). Receptors were obtained from a young man who had mild COVID-19 (a few samples of this study predate the infection). Cell type and time point are not known. CDR3s include the opening cysteine and the closing phenylalanine or tryptophan. A D gene is named only where the DNA matches it firmly. Not every row has a clone size; where given, it reads once, few, many or a size class.

DNA | CDR3 | D | J | size | V
TGTGCCAGCAGCCCAAACCACATGAGCACAGATACGCAGTATTTT | CASSPNHMSTDTQYF | . | TRBJ2-3 | many | TRBV7-8
TGTGCCAGCAGGAGAACACTACTCCGGGGGGAGACCCAGTACTTC | CASRRTLLRGETQYF | . | TRBJ2-5 | . | TRBV2
TGTGCCATCAGTGACCCGACTAGCGGGGGAGATACGCAGTATTTT | CAISDPTSGGDTQYF | TRBD2 | TRBJ2-3 | . | TRBV10-3
TGTGCCAGCGCGGGGCCCGACAGGAATGAAAAACTGTTTTTT | CASAGPDRNEKLFF | . | TRBJ1-4 | . | TRBV6-7
TGTGCCAGCAGCCAAGAGGGGACAGGGTTTGAAAAACTGTTTTTT | CASSQEGTGFEKLFF | TRBD1 | TRBJ1-4 | . | TRBV3-1
TGTGCCAGCAGTCGTGGGACAGCACCAGACTATGGCTACACCTTC | CASSRGTAPDYGYTF | TRBD1 | TRBJ1-2 | few | TRBV7-9
TGTGCCAGCAGCTCGAGAAAACCGGGACAGGGTCTTGAGACCCAGTACTTC | CASSSRKPGQGLETQYF | TRBD1 | TRBJ2-5 | few | TRBV7-8
TGTGCCAGCAGTTTATTACAGGGGGCGCAAACCCTCCACTTT | CASSLLQGAQTLHF | TRBD1 | TRBJ1-6 | few | TRBV28
TGTGCCAGCAGGTTATCAATCGGAAACACCATATATTTT | CASRLSIGNTIYF | . | TRBJ1-3 | . | TRBV6-5
TGCGCCAGCAGCTTGGCGGGACAGACCGAGGGCTACACCTTC | CASSLAGQTEGYTF | TRBD1 | TRBJ1-2 | . | TRBV5-1
TGTGCCAGCAGTCCCTCTACCTATCAGCCCCAGCATTTT | CASSPSTYQPQHF | . | TRBJ1-5 | . | TRBV6-2/TRBV6-3
TGTGCAAGTCGTACAAACCGGGACAACTGTTACACTGAAGCTTTCTTT | CASRTNRDNCYTEAFF | . | TRBJ1-1 | . | TRBV12-2
TGTGCCACCAGTGATCGGGCCGCCTCTGGTGGGTACAATGAGCAGTTCTTC | CATSDRAASGGYNEQFF | . | TRBJ2-1 | few | TRBV24-1
TGTGCCAGCAGGGCCCTAAAACTGTTTTTT | CASRALKLFF | . | TRBJ1-4 | few | TRBV2
TGTGCCAGCAGCCCCCCCGCGGGGGAGGAGGGCTACACCTTC | CASSPPAGEEGYTF | . | TRBJ1-2 | . | TRBV28